Sequencing of this TCR beta chain was carried out in a study of T cell repertoires in aging, cancer and after chemotherapy. Study-wide context: Donors were grouped into six age bands spanning 30 or younger through 70 or older. Healthy donor repertoires were recorded over several months to years and showed clear clonal overlap.

The template was genomic DNA from peripheral blood, not RNA. The CDR3 runs to 14 residues. Trimming stripped 5 bases from V and 1 base from J, with 11 bases between. This clonotype was observed a handful of times. Rearranged V-D-J TRB sequences were amplified with a mixed TRB-A/B primer pool. TCRdb re-called the multiplex PCR reads through MiXCR, storing one row per CDR3 protein. This table has about 8,700 distinct CDR3 sequences, 30% to 35% appearing once. The sequenced material came from blood. The source is a human donor in good health. The rearrangement joins TRBV12-3 or TRBV12-4 to TRBJ1-1, with D perhaps TRBD1 (5 bases). The CDR3 loop reads CASSPRQWNTEAFF. CDR3 DNA: TGTGCCAGCAGTCCAAGACAGTGGAACACTGAAGCTTTCTTT.